Following are 7 T cell receptor beta chains from one sample sequenced in a study of vaccination effects on CD4 cells after COVID-19. These receptors' antigens are unknown. Using immunoSEQ multiplex PCR, the repertoire was profiled, and TCRdb retains in-frame clones only, with some absent. The repertoire consists of 20,000 to 25,000 clones, with nearly 75% occurring once and the leading ten covering 8% to 13%. At the end of 9 to 11 days of culture, CD4+ T cells were isolated. This sample comprised CD4+ T cells from PBMCs cultured without peptide, obtained before COVID-19 vaccination. The source of these receptors is a human donor who received a COVID-19 vaccine.

V usage is TRBV5-4 and J usage is TRBJ1-2; D possibly corresponds to TRBD1 (6 bases). The CDR3 consists of 15 residues. In germline, CDR1 is SGHNT, CDR2 YYREEE (reference sequence). Trimming removed 2 bases at V and 7 bases at J, with 18 bases between. CDR3 amino acids: CASSLVSGAMGGYTF. For the CDR3, the DNA is TGTGCCAGCAGCTTAGTGTCAGGGGCTATGGGTGGCTACACCTTC.

The CDR3 protein is CASSSDRGGAGYTF. CDR3 DNA: TGCGCCAGCAGCTCCGACAGGGGAGGGGCTGGCTACACCTTC. V usage is TRBV5-1 and J usage is TRBJ1-2; 8 bases are a match to TRBD1. Germline V gene data show CDR1 as SGHRS and CDR2 as YFSETQ. Trimming removed 3 bases from V and 7 bases from J; junction bases left unmatched: 8. The CDR3 length is 14 residues.

The chain has TRBV6-1 and TRBJ1-5; possible D gene TRBD1, 5 bases. Trimming cost V 1 base and J 3 bases, with 7 bases left between them. This CDR3 has 14 amino acids. In germline, CDR1 is MNHNS, CDR2 SASEGT. The CDR3 protein is CASSEVGDNQPQHF. In nucleotides, the CDR3 is TGTGCCAGCAGTGAAGTAGGGGACAATCAGCCCCAGCATTTT.

This clone was counted a few times. The genes are TRBV3-1 (or the pseudogene TRBV3-2) and TRBJ1-4; no definite D call. Trimming cost V 3 bases and J 2 bases, with 10 bases left between them. Germline CDR1 reads LGHDT; CDR2 reads YNNKEL (reference sequence). This CDR3 comprises 15 residues. The CDR3 protein is CASSHPARTNEKLFF. The CDR3 DNA is TGTGCCAGCAGCCATCCGGCGAGGACTAATGAAAAACTGTTTTTT.

The J gene is TRBJ2-1, the V gene TRBV6-5, with D perhaps TRBD1 or TRBD2 (5 bases each). V gave up 0 bases and J gave up 10 bases, with 7 bases separating them. The germline V gene encodes CDR1 MNHEY and CDR2 SVGAGI. The CDR3 totals 12 residues. The CDR3 region is CASSYSGVEQFF. CDR3 sequence (DNA): TGTGCCAGCAGTTACTCGGGGGTCGAGCAGTTCTTC.

J is TRBJ1-2 and V is TRBV4-2; 8 bases align to TRBD1. The CDR3 consists of 14 residues. After removal of 4 bases from V and 7 bases from J, the junction contained 8 bases not matched to a gene. CDR1 and CDR2 from the germline V gene are LGHNA and YNFKEQ. CDR3 bases: TGTGCCAGCAGCCCTACAGGGGGTGGCTCTGGCTACACCTTC. It codes for CASSPTGGGSGYTF.

V gene TRBV30 combines with J gene TRBJ1-4; D unclear. The germline CDR1 and CDR2 sequences are GTSNPN and SVGIG (reference sequence). V was pared by 0 bases and J by 4 bases, with 12 bases between. The CDR3 runs 15 residues. CDR3 region: CAWSVRSAGNEKLFF. CDR3 nucleotides: TGTGCCTGGAGTGTACGTAGTGCGGGTAATGAAAAACTGTTTTTT. Looking up the rest from reference TRBV30 and TRBJ1-4 gives the full variable domain: SQTIHQWPATLVQPVGSPLSLECTVEGTSNPNLYWYRQAAGRGLQLLFYSVGIGQISSEVPQNLSASRPQDRQFILSSKKLLLSDSGFYLCAWSVRSAGNEKLFFGSGTQLSVL.